The 31 T cell receptor beta chains presented below share a single source sample, sequenced in a study of Graves' ophthalmopathy and Graves' hyperthyroidism. From RNA, the CDR3 regions of TCR beta chains were amplified and sequenced. After a first-round RT-PCR with HTBI primers, a second-round multiplex PCR was run. Via MiXCR, TCRdb re-called the multiplex PCR reads, giving one row per CDR3 protein. The sample contains roughly 410,000 distinct CDR3 sequences, 15% of which appear only once. Sequencing was performed on peripheral blood. These receptor sequences come from a woman aged 18-29 years with stable Graves' hyperthyroidism.

The chain uses TRBV25-1 and TRBJ1-4; TRBD1 is a possible D gene (6 bases). The V end was cut by 1 base, the J end by 5 bases, with 11 bases between. Germline V CDR1 and CDR2: MGHDK, SYGVNS. The CDR3 has 15 amino acids. The CDR3 reads CASSESSRGNEKLFF. The CDR3 coding sequence is TGTGCCAGCAGTGAATCATCCAGGGGCAATGAAAAACTGTTTTTT. Together with reference TRBV25-1 and TRBJ1-4, the CDR3 gives the full variable domain: EADIYQTPRYLVIGTGKKITLECSQTMGHDKMYWYQQDPGMELHLIHYSYGVNSTEKGDLSSESTVSRIRTEHFPLTLESARPSHTSQYLCASSESSRGNEKLFFGSGTQLSVL.

This clonotype appeared many times. The chain recombines TRBV11-1 with TRBJ2-2; 9 bases align to TRBD1. CDR1 is SGHAT and CDR2 is FQDESV in the germline V gene (reference sequence). The ends lost 6 bases at V and 6 bases at J; junction bases unmatched: 2. The CDR3 loop spans 13 amino acids. Here the CDR3 reads CASRRTGAGELFF. In DNA, the CDR3 is TGTGCCAGCAGGCGGACAGGGGCCGGGGAGCTGTTTTTT.

Many counts were recorded for this clonotype. The chain links TRBV29-1 to TRBJ1-2; D remains unclear. With 4 bases removed from V and 4 bases from J, the gap between germline ends came to 10 bases. The CDR3 is made up of 12 amino acids. Germline CDR1 reads SQVTM; CDR2 reads ANQGSEA. The CDR3 here is CSVAETGYGYTF. The DNA for the CDR3 is TGCAGCGTTGCCGAGACGGGCTATGGCTACACCTTC. The variable domain in full, completed from reference TRBV29-1 and TRBJ1-2, reads SAVISQKPSRDICQRGTSLTIQCQVDSQVTMMFWYRQQPGQSLTLIATANQGSEATYESGFVIDKFPISRPNLTFSTLTVSNMSPEDSSIYLCSVAETGYGYTFGSGTRLTVV.

This clonotype was detected many times. The chain links TRBV9 to TRBJ1-6, with D possibly being TRBD1 (5 bases). Trimming removed 5 bases from V and 8 bases from J, with 14 bases in between. This CDR3 has 14 residues. Per the germline V gene, CDR1 is SGDLS and CDR2 is YYNGEE. The CDR3 DNA follows: TGTGCCAGCAGTAAGATGGGGGGGGATTCACCCCTCCACTTT. The encoded protein is CASSKMGGDSPLHF.

This clonotype was recorded many times. J is TRBJ2-5 and V is TRBV6-5, with D possibly matching TRBD1 (5 bases). The CDR3 is 16 residues long. In germline, CDR1 is MNHEY, CDR2 SVGAGI. V lost 0 bases to trimming and J lost 2 bases, with 13 bases between them. The CDR3 here is CASSYSTTARQETQYF. CDR3 sequence (DNA): TGTGCCAGCAGTTACTCGACGACAGCTAGGCAAGAGACCCAGTACTTC.

This clonotype was seen repeatedly, ten times or more. Relative to the germline gene, one junction end is altered; a read error may explain this. This chain joins TRBV19 and TRBJ1-2, with TRBD1 as a possible D gene (6 bases). The germline CDR1 and CDR2 sequences are LNHDA and SQIVND (reference sequence). This CDR3 contains 15 residues. The CDR3 sequence: CASSTGTFPNYGYTF. As DNA, the CDR3 is TGTGCCAGCAGTACCGGGACATTCCCTAACTATGGCTACACCTTC.

There are a few counts of this clonotype. J is TRBJ2-2 and V is TRBV20-1; D ambiguous. CDR3 length: 14 amino acids. Germline CDR1 DFQATT, CDR2 SNEGSKA (reference sequence). The V end lost 6 bases, the J end lost 6 bases, and 17 bases lay between the germline ends. CDR3 sequence (DNA): TGCAGTGCCACCCCGTGGGGATTTGCCGGGGAGCTGTTTTTT. This codes for CSATPWGFAGELFF.

The table lists this clonotype with a few counts. The J gene is TRBJ1-1, the V gene TRBV18; 10 nucleotides agree with TRBD1. The CDR3 is 17 amino acids. Unmatched junction bases numbered 7, after V lost 3 bases and J lost 0 bases. The germline gives CDR1 KGHSH, CDR2 LQKENI. CDR3 loop: CASSPPGQGTLNTEAFF. In DNA, the CDR3 is TGTGCCAGCTCACCTCCGGGACAGGGGACCCTGAACACTGAAGCTTTCTTT.

This clonotype was recorded many times. The chain couples TRBV7-9 to TRBJ2-5; 10 bases are a match to TRBD2. Germline CDR1 is SEHNR and CDR2 is FQNEAQ (reference sequence). The J segment lost 3 bases and the V segment lost 1 base, leaving 2 bases of the junction unmatched. The length of the CDR3 is 15 residues. The CDR3 nucleotides are TGTGCCAGCAGCTTAGGGACTAGCGGTGAAGAGACCCAGTACTTC. This sequence encodes CASSLGTSGEETQYF.

This clonotype has at least ten counts. V is TRBV19 and J is TRBJ1-3; weak D call: TRBD1 (6 bases). Trimming took off 6 bases at V and 1 base at J, with 13 bases between the two ends. CDR3 size: 15 residues. Per the germline V gene, CDR1 is LNHDA and CDR2 is SQIVND (reference sequence). CDR3 DNA sequence: TGTGCCAGTAGCTGGGACACTGCATCTGGAAACACCATATATTTT. Amino acids: CASSWDTASGNTIYF.

This clonotype was seen many times. This chain uses TRBV20-1 with TRBJ1-5; D not certain. Trimming stripped 5 bases from V and 2 bases from J, with 16 bases between. Germline V lookup: CDR1 DFQATT, CDR2 SNEGSKA (reference sequence). CDR3 length equals 15 residues. The CDR3, as DNA: TGCAGTGCTCGGGGATTACGTGGCCGCAATCAGCCCCAGCATTTT. Its translation: CSARGLRGRNQPQHF.

The J gene is TRBJ1-1, the V gene TRBV19, with 11 nucleotides matching TRBD1. V was pared by 6 bases and J by 5 bases, with 5 bases of the junction left unmatched. Germline V gene lookup returns CDR1 LNHDA and CDR2 SQIVND (reference sequence). The CDR3 length is 14 residues. Written as DNA, the CDR3 is TGTGCCAGTAGCCAAGGGACAGGGGGAACTGAAGCTTTCTTT. Encoded protein: CASSQGTGGTEAFF.

V is TRBV15 and J is TRBJ2-5; 7 nucleotides line up with TRBD1. The trim removed 1 base at V and 2 bases at J, leaving 10 bases unmatched. CDR3 length: 17 residues. Per the germline V gene, CDR1 is LNHNV and CDR2 is YYDKDF (reference sequence). CDR3: CATSRGQGVKFQETQYF. The CDR3 region has the DNA TGTGCCACCAGCAGAGGTCAGGGGGTGAAGTTTCAAGAGACCCAGTACTTC.

The genes are TRBV6-5 and TRBJ1-5; TRBD1 is a possible D gene (6 bases). V shed 2 bases and J shed 6 bases, with 11 bases lying between them. Germline V gene data show CDR1 as MNHEY and CDR2 as SVGAGI. The CDR3 spans 14 residues. Written as DNA, the CDR3 is TGTGCCAGCAGTTACGGTCAGGGGAGTCAGCCCCAGCATTTT. It encodes CASSYGQGSQPQHF.

This clonotype was counted many times. The CDR3, as DNA: TGTGCCAGCAGTTTCCTGGACAGGGCGTGGGAAGCTTTCTTT. This sequence encodes CASSFLDRAWEAFF. The chain joins TRBV27 to TRBJ1-1; 8 bases are a match to TRBD1. The germline CDR1 and CDR2 sequences are MNHEY and SMNVEV (reference sequence). Germline trimming cut 3 bases from V and 8 bases from J; bases unmatched to any gene: 8. The CDR3 totals 14 residues.

This clonotype was seen repeatedly, ten times or more. The CDR3 nucleotides read TGCAGTGCTTCTTCAACAGGGGAAGAGACCCAGTACTTC. Protein: CSASSTGEETQYF. V is TRBV20-1 and J is TRBJ2-5; 7 bases map to TRBD1. Per the germline V gene, CDR1 is DFQATT and CDR2 is SNEGSKA (reference sequence). The CDR3 totals 13 residues. The V gene end was trimmed by 5 bases and the J gene end by 3 bases; junction bases not matched to a gene: 6.

This clonotype was seen ten or more times. This chain connects TRBV27 to TRBJ2-7; perhaps TRBD2 as D (6 bases). The CDR3 consists of 14 residues. From germline, CDR1 is MNHEY and CDR2 SMNVEV (reference sequence). The germline V and J ends were trimmed by 3 bases and 4 bases, with 13 bases remaining between them. In nucleotides, the CDR3 is TGTGCCAGCAGTTTTGGAGGGCGAAGGTACGAGCAGTACTTC. This translates into CASSFGGRRYEQYF.

This clonotype showed up many times. For the CDR3, the DNA is TGTGCCAGCAGTGAATTAGACAGGGTGGTATATGCTTTCTTT. This encodes CASSELDRVVYAFF. J is TRBJ1-1 and V is TRBV6-1; 7 bases fit TRBD1. From germline, CDR1 is MNHNS and CDR2 SASEGT. V was pared by 2 bases and J by 11 bases, with 11 bases of the junction left unmatched. CDR3 length equals 14 residues.

This clonotype was found many times. The CDR3 region is CSARDSISYEQYF. The CDR3 DNA follows: TGCAGTGCTCGGGACTCCATATCCTACGAGCAGTACTTC. J is TRBJ2-7 and V is TRBV20-1, with D tentatively TRBD2 (6 bases). This CDR3 contains 13 residues. With 5 bases removed from V and 1 base from J, the gap between germline ends came to 12 bases. In germline, CDR1 is DFQATT, CDR2 SNEGSKA (reference sequence).

The V and J genes are TRBV2 and TRBJ1-2; D possibly corresponds to TRBD1 (5 bases). The CDR3 consists of 15 residues. V shed 2 bases and J shed 3 bases, with 13 bases lying between them. Germline loops: CDR1 SNHLY, CDR2 FYNNEI. As DNA, the CDR3 is TGTGCCAGCAGTGAATCTCCGGCAGGGTACTATGGCTACACCTTC. Amino acid sequence: CASSESPAGYYGYTF.

This clonotype was counted between two and nine times. The V call is TRBV4-2, the J call TRBJ1-2; 7 bases match TRBD1. Germline V gives CDR1 LGHNA, CDR2 YNFKEQ. J gave up 6 bases and V 0 bases, and 10 bases lay outside the gene matches. The CDR3 consists of 16 residues. CDR3 in DNA: TGTGCCAGCAGCCAAGAGGTGCAGGGGGTTCTTGATGGCTACACCTTC. Protein sequence: CASSQEVQGVLDGYTF.

This clonotype was seen ten or more times. The V and J genes are TRBV6-1 and TRBJ1-1; D unclear. Trimming took off 3 bases at V and 1 base at J, with 6 bases between the two ends. CDR1 MNHNS and CDR2 SASEGT come from the germline V gene. CDR3 length: 13 residues. The CDR3 reads CASSELQNTEAFF. CDR3 sequence (DNA): TGTGCCAGCAGTGAGCTCCAGAACACTGAAGCTTTCTTT.

In this sample, this clonotype turned up many times. V usage is TRBV12-3 or TRBV12-4 and J usage is TRBJ1-2; tentative D call: TRBD1 (6 bases). The CDR3 sequence is 14 residues long. With 5 bases removed from V and 5 bases from J, the gap between germline ends came to 15 bases. In DNA, the CDR3 is TGTGCCAGCAGTATCCGACAGGCCCGTTATGGCTACACCTTC. It is translated as CASSIRQARYGYTF.

This clonotype appeared once. The chain recombines TRBV7-2 with TRBJ1-5, with a weak D call TRBD1 (5 bases). The V and J ends lost 1 base and 5 bases respectively, with 12 bases between them. From germline, CDR1 is SGHTA and CDR2 FQGNSA. CDR3 length: 15 residues. For the CDR3, the DNA is TGTGCCAGCAGCTTAGGTGGGACTGTGGATCAGCCCCAGCATTTT. Protein: CASSLGGTVDQPQHF.

This clonotype has a count of ten or more. The chain is built from TRBV12-3 or TRBV12-4 and TRBJ1-5, with a possible D match to TRBD1 (6 bases). The CDR3 spans 16 residues. V was shortened by 5 bases and J by 4 bases, with 18 bases between the two germline ends. CDR3 amino acids: CASSTRGEGGNQPQHF. The CDR3 nucleotides read TGTGCCAGCAGTACCCGAGGGGAGGGGGGAAATCAGCCCCAGCATTTT.

This clonotype has at least ten counts. The J gene is TRBJ2-7, the V gene TRBV27; D is unclear. This CDR3 contains 15 residues. Trimming cost V 3 bases and J 2 bases, with 14 bases left between them. Germline loops: CDR1 MNHEY, CDR2 SMNVEV (reference sequence). The CDR3 DNA sequence: TGTGCCAGCAGTTTGGTCGGGCCTCTGGCCTACGAGCAGTACTTC. It yields the protein CASSLVGPLAYEQYF.

This clonotype was counted many times. The chain joins TRBV7-3 to TRBJ1-1; possibly TRBD1 for D (5 bases). The CDR3 is 14 amino acids. Trimming took off 5 bases at V and 3 bases at J, with 13 bases between the two ends. Per the germline V gene, CDR1 is SGHTA and CDR2 is FQGTGA. In nucleotides, the CDR3 is TGTGCCAGCAGCCGAAGGGGCGGGGACACTGAAGCTTTCTTT. Its translation: CASSRRGGDTEAFF.

This clonotype came up a few times. The CDR3 DNA is TGTGCCAGCAGTTACTCAAGGTGGGGCACTGAAGCTTTCTTT. This encodes CASSYSRWGTEAFF. The chain recombines TRBV6-5 with TRBJ1-1; the D is unclear. This CDR3 spans 14 amino acids. The V and J ends lost 0 bases and 4 bases respectively, with 9 bases between them. Germline assignment: CDR1 MNHEY and CDR2 SVGAGI.

This clonotype was counted many times. The chain couples TRBV11-3 to TRBJ2-7; no reliable D call. CDR1 and CDR2 from the germline V gene are SGHNT and YENEEA. This CDR3 region has 14 residues. The V and J ends lost 4 bases and 1 base respectively, with 11 bases between them. The CDR3 DNA reads as TGTGCCAGCAGCTCTCGGTCCGGATCCTACGAGCAGTACTTC. Encoded protein: CASSSRSGSYEQYF. Variable domain in full (rest from reference TRBV11-3 and TRBJ2-7): EAGVVQSPRYKIIEKKQPVAFWCNPISGHNTLYWYLQNLGQGPELLIRYENEEAVDDSQLPKDRFSAERLKGVDSTLKIQPAELGDSAVYLCASSSRSGSYEQYFGPGTRLTVT.

The chain recombines TRBV5-1 with TRBJ2-5; 10 nucleotides line up with TRBD2. Unmatched junction bases numbered 5, after V lost 0 bases and J lost 3 bases. The CDR3 extends over 16 amino acids. Germline values: CDR1 SGHRS, CDR2 YFSETQ. The CDR3 nucleotides read TGCGCCAGCAGCTTGGCCGCCCTAGCGGGGGAAGAGACCCAGTACTTC. Its protein product is CASSLAALAGEETQYF.

This clonotype was counted ten times or more. This chain links TRBV24-1 with TRBJ2-5, with D perhaps matching TRBD1 (6 bases). The CDR3 consists of 15 residues. The germline gives CDR1 KGHDR, CDR2 SFDVKD. Trimming stripped 4 bases from V and 1 base from J, with 12 bases between. The CDR3 is CATSDTGTSQETQYF. The CDR3 coding sequence is TGTGCCACCAGTGACACCGGGACAAGCCAAGAGACCCAGTACTTC.